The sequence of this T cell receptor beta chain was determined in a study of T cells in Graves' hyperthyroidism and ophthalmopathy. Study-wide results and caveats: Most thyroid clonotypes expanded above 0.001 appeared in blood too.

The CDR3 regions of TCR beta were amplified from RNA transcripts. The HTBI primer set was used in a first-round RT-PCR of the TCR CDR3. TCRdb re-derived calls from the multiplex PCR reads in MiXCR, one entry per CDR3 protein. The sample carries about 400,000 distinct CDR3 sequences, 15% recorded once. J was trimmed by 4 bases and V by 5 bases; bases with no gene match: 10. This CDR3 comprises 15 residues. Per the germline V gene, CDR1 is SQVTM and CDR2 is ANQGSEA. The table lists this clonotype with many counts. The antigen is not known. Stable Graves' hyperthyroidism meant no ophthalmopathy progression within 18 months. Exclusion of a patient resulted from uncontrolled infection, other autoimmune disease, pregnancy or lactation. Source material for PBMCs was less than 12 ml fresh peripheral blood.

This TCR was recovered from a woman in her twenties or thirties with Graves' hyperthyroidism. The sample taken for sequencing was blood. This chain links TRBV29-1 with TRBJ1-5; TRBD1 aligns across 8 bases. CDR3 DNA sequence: TGCAGCGTTAGCACCGGGACAGGCCGAAATCAGCCCCAGCATTTT. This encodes CSVSTGTGRNQPQHF.